This TCR beta chain originates from a study of T cell changes during pregnancy in multiple sclerosis. Germline-derived CDR1 and CDR2 are MDHEN and SYDVKM. Trimming took 7 bases from V and 7 from J; bases not matched to a gene: 5. The CDR3 runs 12 residues. Method: immunoSEQ multiplex PCR; TCRdb's copy keeps in-frame clones and lacks some. The table has about 83,000 clones, roughly nine tenths seen once. This TCR derives from a female donor in good health, serving as a control in a pregnancy study. Some clones in this sample may be carry-over from other donors' samples. This sample comprised PBMCs, obtained in the first trimester of pregnancy. The rearrangement joins TRBV28 to TRBJ1-1; 8 positions match TRBD1. The CDR3 coding sequence is TGTGCCAGCACTACAGGGGGGCTTGAAGCTTTCTTT. It translates to CASTTGGLEAFF. Drawing the rest from reference TRBV28 and TRBJ1-1, the complete variable domain is DVKVTQSSRYLVKRTGEKVFLECVQDMDHENMFWYRQDPGLGLRLIYFSYDVKMKEKGDIPEGYSVSREKKERFSLILESASTNQTSMYLCASTTGGLEAFFGQGTRLTVV.